A selection of T cell receptor beta chains follows, all from one sample in a study of blood T cell repertoires in COVID-19. Data came from immunoSEQ multiplex PCR; TCRdb stores just in-frame clones and leaves some out. The repertoire has 100,000 to 120,000 clones, 81% of them found once; the top ten carry over 35%. The sample taken for sequencing was peripheral blood. Receptor source: a man older than 75 with acute or convalescent COVID-19. The CDR3 runs from the conserved cysteine through the conserved F or W. Fields, in order: J gene, V gene, D gene, clone size, CDR3 DNA, CDR3 protein. The D gene is left open where the match is weak. Clone size appears in some rows only: once, few, many, or a class for an expanded clone.

TRBJ1-1 TRBV14 - - TGTGCCAGCACCCTTATGGGGGCTACTGAAGCTTTCTTT CASTLMGATEAFF
TRBJ1-5 TRBV19 TRBD1 - TGTGCCAGTAGTATAGGGACAGGGCGAGGCAATCAGCCCCAGCATTTT CASSIGTGRGNQPQHF
TRBJ2-5 TRBV12-5 TRBD1 - TGTGCTAGTGGTTTGGGTCTCGGACAGGTCGAAGAGACCCAGTACTTC CASGLGLGQVEETQYF
TRBJ2-5 TRBV3-1/TRBV3-2 TRBD2 - TGTGCCAGCAGTCTAGCGGAAGAGACCCAGTACTTC CASSLAEETQYF
TRBJ1-2 TRBV5-1 - - TGCGCCAGCAGCTCGGACTTTGGCTACACCTTC CASSSDFGYTF
TRBJ1-5 TRBV19 TRBD1 - TGTGCCAGTAGTAAGACAGGGGAAAGGACTCAGCCCCAGCATTTT CASSKTGERTQPQHF
TRBJ1-1 TRBV4-1 - - TGCGCCAGCAGCTATTCGCAGACAGCGAACACTGAAGCTTTCTTT CASSYSQTANTEAFF
TRBJ1-3 TRBV5-1 TRBD1 many TGCGCCAGCAGCTTGGAGGGCCCGGGACAGGCCAGCTCTGGAAACACCATATATTTT CASSLEGPGQASSGNTIYF
TRBJ2-1 TRBV14 TRBD2 - TGTGCCAGCAGCTTTCTAAGCGGGAGAGGGCACAATGAGCAGTTCTTC CASSFLSGRGHNEQFF
TRBJ2-5 TRBV7-2 - - TGTGCCAGCAGCCCCCCAGGACAGCAGGAGACCCAGTACTTC CASSPPGQQETQYF
TRBJ2-1 TRBV5-1 - - TGCGCCAGCAGCTTGGGACTGGCAACCTACAATGAGCAGTTCTTC CASSLGLATYNEQFF
TRBJ2-7 TRBV30 TRBD2 - TGTGCCTGGAGTTGGGAGGGCGAGCAGTACTTC CAWSWEGEQYF
TRBJ2-7 TRBV15 - - TGTGCCACCAGCAGAGATAGAAGCTACGAGCAGTACTTC CATSRDRSYEQYF
TRBJ2-7 TRBV11-3 TRBD2 - TGTGCCAGCAGCTTAGTTGGCGGGAGCGAGCAGTACTTC CASSLVGGSEQYF
TRBJ2-1 TRBV18 - - TGTGCCAGCTCATCCTCCAGGGGTAAACCTGAGCAGTTCTTC CASSSSRGKPEQFF
TRBJ2-5 TRBV28 - - TGTGCCAGCAGTTTGGTCGGGGTAGAGACCCAGTACTTC CASSLVGVETQYF
TRBJ2-2 TRBV4-1 TRBD2 - TGCGCCAGCAGCCAAGGGGGAGGACTAGCGGGCACCGGGGAGCTGTTTTTT CASSQGGGLAGTGELFF
TRBJ1-2 TRBV24-1 - - TGTGCCACCAGTGACCAGACAGTGACTTCCATATATGGCTACACCTTC CATSDQTVTSIYGYTF